Sequencing of this TCR beta chain was carried out in a study of blood T cell repertoires in COVID-19. Study information: Material from acute and convalescent COVID-19 was sourced from the United States, Italy and Spain. The cDNA or gDNA used as material had been derived from T cells, B-cell-depleted T cells, or PBMCs.

Trimming took off 4 bases at V and 6 bases at J, with 15 bases between the two ends. Germline loops: CDR1 SGHDN, CDR2 FVKESK. The CDR3 covers 14 residues. Original processing methods: Estimates of nucleated cell counts were drawn from the amplification of reference gene primers. Produced via immunoSEQ multiplex PCR; TCRdb's table is partial and in-frame only. For V, J and clone size, that table is used; D and trimming come from the DNA. The data contain fewer than 150,000 clones, about 84% of them singletons. The receptor's source is a woman of 80 years or more in a cohort sampled during active or convalescent COVID-19. Material for sequencing was peripheral blood. The chain carries TRBV14 and TRBJ1-1; D is ambiguous. The CDR3 spells CASSPTAVGPEAFF. The CDR3 DNA follows: TGTGCCAGCAGCCCCACGGCTGTGGGCCCTGAAGCTTTCTTT.